This is a list of T cell receptor beta chains from one sample in a study of blood T cell repertoires in COVID-19. Sequencing was performed with immunoSEQ multiplex PCR; in TCRdb, only in-frame clones are kept and a portion is missing. Among 88,000 or so clones, more than 70% were seen once, and the ten largest hold about 2.5%. The specimen was peripheral blood. The receptor source for this set is a man aged 50 to 60 with acute or convalescent COVID-19. The CDR3 runs from the conserved cysteine through the conserved F or W. D genes are given only for firm matches. Clone size is not always given. Where it is, it says once, few, many or a class for expanded clones.

d_call	j_call	clone_size	v_call	cdr3_nt	cdr3_aa
TRBD2	TRBJ2-1	.	TRBV19	TGTGCCAGTAGTCAGACTAGCGGGGACGACGAGCAGTTCTTC	CASSQTSGDDEQFF
TRBD1	TRBJ1-4	.	TRBV5-1	TGCGCCAGCAGCACGGGACAGGCCGAAAAACTGTTTTTT	CASSTGQAEKLFF
.	TRBJ2-5	.	TRBV10-3	TGTGCCATCAGTGAAGCGGTCAACCAAGAGACCCAGTACTTC	CAISEAVNQETQYF
.	TRBJ1-4	once	TRBV4-3	TGCGCCAGCAGCCAAGTGTCGGGATGGGGTGAAAAACTGTTTTTT	CASSQVSGWGEKLFF
.	TRBJ2-2	.	TRBV11-2	TGTGCCAGCCTGGGGACTCGATACACCGGGGAGCTGTTTTTT	CASLGTRYTGELFF
TRBD2	TRBJ2-1	.	TRBV5-1	TGCGCCAGCAGCTTGGGGGGAAGCGGGAGCGATGAGCAGTTCTTC	CASSLGGSGSDEQFF
TRBD1	TRBJ1-3	.	TRBV30	TGTGCCGGGGACGCCCGACTGCAGGCAGGGACAGCAGGAAACACCATATATTTT	CAGDARLQAGTAGNTIYF
TRBD2	TRBJ2-3	.	TRBV28	TGTGCCAGCAGTCTTACTCTGACTAGCGGGAGGGCCGATACGCAGTATTTT	CASSLTLTSGRADTQYF
TRBD1	TRBJ1-3	once	TRBV5-4	TGTGCCAGCAGCCTGGACAGGGGGCTTCGTGGAAACACCATATATTTT	CASSLDRGLRGNTIYF
.	TRBJ1-2	.	TRBV10-3	TGTGCCATCAGTGAGGATCAGGGCTATGGCTACACCTTC	CAISEDQGYGYTF
TRBD2	TRBJ2-3	.	TRBV4-1	TGCGCCAGCAGCCGGTGGACTAGCGGGGTTAGGACAGATACGCAGTATTTT	CASSRWTSGVRTDTQYF
.	TRBJ2-2	few	TRBV7-3	TGTGCCAGCAGCGCCTCTAGCGCCGGGGAGCTGTTTTTT	CASSASSAGELFF
.	TRBJ2-3	few	TRBV7-3	TGTGCCAGCAGCTCCCCGGGACTCTCCACAGATACGCAGTATTTT	CASSSPGLSTDTQYF
TRBD1	TRBJ2-1	.	TRBV5-5	TGTGCCAGCAGCTGGGACAGAAAAAACAATGAGCAGTTCTTC	CASSWDRKNNEQFF
TRBD1	TRBJ2-7	.	TRBV27	TGTGCCAGCAGTTTCGGGACAGCCTACGAGCAGTACTTC	CASSFGTAYEQYF
TRBD1	TRBJ1-4	.	TRBV28	TGTGCCAGCAGTACGCGGACAGGGGGGGAAAAACTGTTTTTT	CASSTRTGGEKLFF
.	TRBJ1-2	.	TRBV19	TGTGCCAGTAGTATAAGGCAGGGCGGCGGCTACACCTTC	CASSIRQGGGYTF
TRBD1	TRBJ1-5	.	TRBV19	TGTGCCAGTAGTCCGACAGGGGCGAGCAATCAGCCCCAGCATTTT	CASSPTGASNQPQHF
TRBD1	TRBJ1-4	.	TRBV6-6	TGTGCCAGCAGTTACGCGACAGGGGGTAATGAAAAACTGTTTTTT	CASSYATGGNEKLFF
.	TRBJ2-5	few	TRBV20-1	TGCAGTGGGACAGTACAAGAGACCCAGTACTTC	CSGTVQETQYF
TRBD2	TRBJ2-1	.	TRBV2	TGTGCCAGCTTACCCGGAGGGCTAGCGGGAGTATCAGACAATGAGCAGTTCTTC	CASLPGGLAGVSDNEQFF
.	TRBJ1-2	.	TRBV4-3	TGCGCCAGCAGCCAAGATGTCAGTTATGGCTACACCTTC	CASSQDVSYGYTF
.	TRBJ1-1	.	TRBV3-1/TRBV3-2	TGTGCCAGCAGCCAGGAGACAGAAAACACTGAAGCTTTCTTT	CASSQETENTEAFF
.	TRBJ1-2	.	TRBV30	TGTGCCTGGAGTGTATCGGCAGGGGCTAACTATGGCTACACCTTC	CAWSVSAGANYGYTF
.	TRBJ1-2	.	TRBV5-4	TGTGCCAGCAGCGAACAACAGGGTTCCTATGGCTACACCTTC	CASSEQQGSYGYTF
.	TRBJ2-6	.	TRBV7-3	TGTGCCAGCAGCCTCGGGAGCTCTGGGGCCAACGTCCTGACTTTC	CASSLGSSGANVLTF
TRBD1	TRBJ1-2	.	TRBV7-2	TGTGCCAGCAGCCGGGACAGGCGATATGGCTACACCTTC	CASSRDRRYGYTF
.	TRBJ1-3	few	TRBV29-1	TGCAGCGTTATAGACACCTCGAGCTCTGGAAACACCATATATTTT	CSVIDTSSSGNTIYF
TRBD2	TRBJ2-1	.	TRBV9	TGTGCCAGCAGCGTAGGCGAGCGGGGGACACCTCGGTACAATGAGCAGTTCTTC	CASSVGERGTPRYNEQFF
.	TRBJ2-7	.	TRBV19	TGTGCCAGTGACCGAGGAAGGACAGGGAGGGTCTACGAGCAGTACTTC	CASDRGRTGRVYEQYF
.	TRBJ1-6	.	TRBV28	TGTGCCAGCAGGGGGGGAGGGAGCTCCTATAATTCACCCCTCCACTTT	CASRGGGSSYNSPLHF
.	TRBJ2-5	.	TRBV5-1	TGCGCCAGCAGCAGGGGTAGGGAGACCCAGTACTTC	CASSRGRETQYF
.	TRBJ2-1	.	TRBV27	TGTGCCAGCAGTTTTCGTCGAGGGCGCTACAATGAGCAGTTCTTC	CASSFRRGRYNEQFF
TRBD1	TRBJ2-2	.	TRBV11-2	TGTGCCAGCAGCTTAAATTTACAGGGGAGCACCGGGGAGCTGTTTTTT	CASSLNLQGSTGELFF
.	TRBJ1-5	.	TRBV2	TGTGCCAGCATTACTGGACCGGGGGATCAGCCCCAGCATTTT	CASITGPGDQPQHF
TRBD1	TRBJ2-5	.	TRBV5-4	TGTGCCAGCAGCACAATTGGACAGGGCTTGGGTCAAGAGACCCAGTACTTC	CASSTIGQGLGQETQYF
TRBD1	TRBJ1-2	.	TRBV7-6	TGTGCCAGCAGCTTAGCGGGGACAGGGGGCAGTGGCTACACCTTC	CASSLAGTGGSGYTF
TRBD2	TRBJ2-3	few	TRBV5-4	TGTGCCAGCAGCTCGGGACTAGCGATAGATACGCAGTATTTT	CASSSGLAIDTQYF
.	TRBJ1-5	.	TRBV28	TGTGCCAGCAGTGGACAGTTTAATCAGCCCCAGCATTTT	CASSGQFNQPQHF
.	TRBJ2-6	.	TRBV24-1	TGTGCCACCAGTGATCCCCATTTGGGGGGTCACTCTGGGGCCAACGTCCTGACTTTC	CATSDPHLGGHSGANVLTF